A selection of T cell receptor beta chains follows, all from one sample in a study of T cell responses to AZD1222 COVID-19 vaccine. Generated by immunoSEQ multiplex PCR, the TCRdb table keeps only in-frame clones and is missing some. The table has roughly 170,000 clones, roughly 88% seen once. The sample here was peripheral blood, taken on day 0 of AZD1222 vaccination. Receptors originate from an adult in good health. CDR3s include the opening cysteine and the closing phenylalanine or tryptophan. The D gene is left open where the match is weak. Clone size is given for some rows only: seen once, a few or many times, or a class if the clone is expanded.

NA | TRBJ2-1 | TRBD2 | TRBV19 | CASSILRGGLDEQFF | TGTGCCAGTAGTATCCTGCGGGGGGGACTCGATGAGCAGTTCTTC
NA | TRBJ1-2 | TRBD1 | TRBV6-5 | CASSRRQGGYGYTF | TGTGCCAGCAGCCGCCGACAGGGAGGCTATGGCTACACCTTC
NA | TRBJ1-1 | NA | TRBV7-2 | CASSSPQKIEAFF | TGTGCCAGCAGCAGTCCCCAGAAAATTGAAGCTTTCTTT
NA | TRBJ1-5 | NA | TRBV4-2 | CASSQALLASQPQHF | TGTGCCAGCAGCCAAGCTCTCCTAGCCAGCCAGCCCCAGCATTTT
NA | TRBJ1-2 | TRBD1 | TRBV27 | CASSPGGAYGYTF | TGTGCCAGCAGTCCAGGGGGGGCCTATGGCTACACCTTC
once | TRBJ1-2 | NA | TRBV5-1 | CASKGTNYGYTF | TGCGCCAGCAAGGGCACCAACTATGGCTACACCTTC
few | TRBJ2-7 | TRBD1 | TRBV2 | CASWTGSYEQYF | TGTGCCAGTTGGACAGGATCCTACGAGCAGTACTTC
NA | TRBJ1-2 | NA | TRBV7-9 | CASSLDSVVYTF | TGTGCCAGCAGCTTAGATTCCGTCGTCTACACCTTC
few | TRBJ1-3 | NA | TRBV28 | CASSDHGISVDTIYF | TGTGCCAGCAGTGACCACGGGATATCTGTGGACACCATATATTTT
NA | TRBJ1-2 | TRBD1 | TRBV7-2 | CASSPGGTVNYGYTF | TGTGCCAGCAGCCCAGGGGGGACGGTTAACTATGGCTACACCTTC
NA | TRBJ2-2 | NA | TRBV9 | CASSVGAGTNTGELFF | TGTGCCAGCAGCGTCGGGGCGGGTACGAACACCGGGGAGCTGTTTTTT
once | TRBJ1-2 | TRBD1 | TRBV7-9 | CASSLVARGQDGYTF | TGTGCCAGCAGCTTAGTCGCCCGGGGACAGGATGGCTACACCTTC
NA | TRBJ1-2 | NA | TRBV15 | CATSRDTGNYGYTF | TGTGCCACCAGCAGAGATACAGGGAACTATGGCTACACCTTC
NA | TRBJ2-1 | TRBD2 | TRBV5-1 | CASSTTSGASVNEQFF | TGCGCCAGCAGCACCACTAGCGGGGCCTCGGTTAATGAGCAGTTCTTC
NA | TRBJ2-5 | TRBD1 | TRBV12-5 | CASGLSTGVETQYF | TGTGCTAGTGGTTTGTCAACAGGGGTAGAGACCCAGTACTTC
NA | TRBJ1-1 | TRBD1 | TRBV7-2 | CASSRQGADTEAFF | TGTGCCAGCAGCAGACAGGGGGCGGACACTGAAGCTTTCTTT
NA | TRBJ2-2 | NA | TRBV4-2 | CASSPGGPNTGELFF | TGTGCCAGCAGCCCCGGGGGCCCGAACACCGGGGAGCTGTTTTTT
NA | TRBJ2-1 | TRBD2 | TRBV7-8 | CASSLKAGGAYNEQFF | TGTGCCAGCAGCTTAAAGGCGGGGGGCGCCTACAATGAGCAGTTCTTC
NA | TRBJ1-1 | TRBD1 | TRBV6-5 | CASRTGDHTEAFF | TGTGCCAGCAGAACAGGGGATCATACTGAAGCTTTCTTT
once | TRBJ1-1 | NA | TRBV10-2 | CASSAGGLGTEAFF | TGCGCCAGCAGTGCGGGAGGGCTTGGTACTGAAGCTTTCTTT
NA | TRBJ2-1 | TRBD2 | TRBV29-1 | CSVEPASGYNEQFF | TGCAGCGTTGAACCCGCTAGCGGATACAATGAGCAGTTCTTC
NA | TRBJ2-7 | TRBD1 | TRBV14 | CASRPTGMNEQYF | TGTGCCAGCAGGCCGACAGGGATGAACGAGCAGTACTTC
NA | TRBJ2-7 | NA | TRBV5-1 | CASSPEGGGGSYEQYF | TGCGCCAGCAGCCCGGAGGGAGGCGGCGGGTCCTACGAGCAGTACTTC
few | TRBJ2-1 | NA | TRBV19 | CASSISAGRGSEQFF | TGTGCCAGTAGTATATCGGCAGGGCGGGGTAGTGAGCAGTTCTTC
few | TRBJ2-3 | NA | TRBV2 | CASSEWGDTQYF | TGTGCCAGCAGTGAATGGGGAGATACGCAGTATTTT
once | TRBJ1-5 | NA | TRBV7-2 | CASSRDSNQPQHF | TGTGCCAGCAGCCGTGATAGCAATCAGCCCCAGCATTTT
NA | TRBJ1-4 | NA | TRBV29-1 | CSVEGSGPNEKLFF | TGCAGCGTTGAAGGGTCAGGCCCTAATGAAAAACTGTTTTTT
NA | TRBJ1-1 | NA | TRBV10-2 | CASSEEGYTEAFF | TGCGCCAGCAGTGAAGAGGGGTACACTGAAGCTTTCTTT
once | TRBJ1-2 | NA | TRBV5-1 | CASSLDREDYGYTF | TGCGCCAGCAGCTTGGACAGGGAGGACTATGGCTACACCTTC
NA | TRBJ2-2 | NA | TRBV7-3 | CASSLTQLRDTGELFF | TGTGCCAGCAGCTTAACCCAGCTAAGGGACACCGGGGAGCTGTTTTTT
few | TRBJ2-7 | TRBD1 | TRBV7-9 | CASSPPGQGSYEQYF | TGTGCCAGCAGCCCCCCGGGACAGGGCTCCTACGAGCAGTACTTC
NA | TRBJ2-5 | TRBD2 | TRBV6-5 | CASSLSGGGPETQYF | TGTGCCAGCAGTCTTAGCGGGGGGGGGCCAGAGACCCAGTACTTC
NA | TRBJ2-2 | NA | TRBV19 | CASSPRKEGNTGELFF | TGTGCCAGTAGTCCCCGGAAGGAGGGGAACACCGGGGAGCTGTTTTTT
NA | TRBJ1-5 | TRBD1 | TRBV15 | CATSREVRGRSNQPQHF | TGTGCCACCAGCAGAGAAGTTAGGGGGCGAAGCAATCAGCCCCAGCATTTT
NA | TRBJ2-1 | NA | TRBV19 | CASSIGGAASYNEQFF | TGTGCCAGTAGTATAGGCGGGGCCGCCTCCTACAATGAGCAGTTCTTC
NA | TRBJ1-6 | TRBD1 | TRBV10-3 | CAISESQPGQGKENSPLHF | TGTGCCATCAGTGAGTCGCAGCCGGGACAGGGAAAGGAAAATTCACCCCTCCACTTT
once | TRBJ2-3 | TRBD1 | TRBV15 | CATSYGRGQGTDTQYF | TGTGCCACCAGCTACGGGCGAGGACAGGGCACAGATACGCAGTATTTT
NA | TRBJ1-6 | TRBD1 | TRBV19 | CASSPRQGYNSPLHF | TGTGCCAGTAGTCCTAGACAGGGCTATAATTCACCCCTCCACTTT
once | TRBJ2-1 | NA | TRBV14 | CASITGENEQFF | TGTGCCAGCATAACGGGAGAAAATGAGCAGTTCTTC
few | TRBJ2-3 | TRBD2 | TRBV5-1 | CASSKLAGDADTQYF | TGCGCCAGCAGTAAACTAGCGGGAGACGCAGATACGCAGTATTTT
NA | TRBJ1-6 | NA | TRBV28 | CASSSGPGGAHNSPLHF | TGTGCCAGCAGTTCCGGGCCGGGGGGGGCCCATAATTCACCCCTCCACTTT
NA | TRBJ2-7 | NA | TRBV7-9 | CASSFRTGAGSGRTYEQYF | TGTGCCAGCAGCTTTAGGACAGGGGCCGGTAGCGGGAGGACCTACGAGCAGTACTTC
NA | TRBJ2-1 | NA | TRBV7-9 | CASSLARSYSYNEQFF | TGTGCCAGCAGCTTAGCGCGGTCCTACTCCTACAATGAGCAGTTCTTC
NA | TRBJ1-3 | NA | TRBV20-1 | CSASTWATSGNTIYF | TGCAGTGCTAGTACTTGGGCCACCTCTGGAAACACCATATATTTT
NA | TRBJ1-4 | TRBD1 | TRBV11-2 | CASSSATGKGEKLFF | TGTGCCAGCAGCTCCGCGACAGGGAAAGGGGAAAAACTGTTTTTT
few | TRBJ1-2 | TRBD1 | TRBV7-9 | CASSRQGADYGYTF | TGTGCCAGCAGCCGACAGGGGGCAGACTATGGCTACACCTTC
NA | TRBJ2-7 | NA | TRBV9 | CASSVLEKGEQYF | TGTGCCAGCAGCGTATTGGAAAAGGGCGAGCAGTACTTC
NA | TRBJ2-1 | TRBD1 | TRBV19 | CASSPRTGAVNEQFF | TGTGCCAGTAGTCCTAGGACAGGGGCGGTTAATGAGCAGTTCTTC
NA | TRBJ1-2 | TRBD1 | TRBV3-1/TRBV3-2 | CASSQESGQVYGYTF | TGTGCCAGCAGCCAAGAGTCGGGACAGGTCTATGGCTACACCTTC